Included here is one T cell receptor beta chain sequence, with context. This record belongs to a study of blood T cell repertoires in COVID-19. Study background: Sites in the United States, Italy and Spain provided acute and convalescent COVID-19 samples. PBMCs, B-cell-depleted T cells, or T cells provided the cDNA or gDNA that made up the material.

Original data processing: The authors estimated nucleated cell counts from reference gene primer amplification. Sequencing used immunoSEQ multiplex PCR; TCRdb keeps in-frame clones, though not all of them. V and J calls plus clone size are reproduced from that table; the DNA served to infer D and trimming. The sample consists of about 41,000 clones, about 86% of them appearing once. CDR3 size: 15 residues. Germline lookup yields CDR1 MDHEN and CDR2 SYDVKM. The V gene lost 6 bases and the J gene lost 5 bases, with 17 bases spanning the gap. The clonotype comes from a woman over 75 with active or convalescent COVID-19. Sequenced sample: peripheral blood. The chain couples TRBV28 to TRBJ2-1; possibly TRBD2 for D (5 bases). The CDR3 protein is CASSLGQTTNNEQFF. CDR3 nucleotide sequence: TGTGCCAGCAGCCTTGGGCAGACTACAAACAATGAGCAGTTCTTC.